A single sample gave rise to the 11 T cell receptor beta chains below, sequenced in a study of control samples from healthy donors and cancer patients. TCRdb keeps only in-frame clones here, not all; method: immunoSEQ multiplex PCR. This sample carries around 110,000 clones, more than 85% of them seen once, and the ten largest clones take less than 3.5%. The sequenced material came from blood. These receptors came from a man under 40 in good health.

The chain uses TRBV4-1 and TRBJ2-7; 7 bases agree with TRBD1. V trimming: 4 bases; J trimming: 0 bases; junction bases outside the gene matches: 3. The germline V gene encodes CDR1 MGHRA and CDR2 YSYEKL. This CDR3 has 14 residues. CDR3: CASSRQGVSYEQYF. The CDR3 bases are TGCGCCAGCAGCCGACAGGGCGTCTCCTACGAGCAGTACTTC.

This chain joins TRBV7-9 and TRBJ2-3; TRBD1 agrees at 10 bases. The junction had 3 bases not matched to a gene; V was cut back by 0 bases and J by 3 bases. The germline CDR1 and CDR2 sequences are SEHNR and FQNEAQ (reference sequence). CDR3 length: 16 residues. CDR3 in DNA: TGTGCCAGCAGCTTAGCGACAGGGGGCAAAACAGATACGCAGTATTTT. It encodes CASSLATGGKTDTQYF.

The J gene is TRBJ1-2, the V gene TRBV27; 9 bases map to TRBD1. Germline CDR1 reads MNHEY; CDR2 reads SMNVEV (reference sequence). Trimming cost V 6 bases and J 8 bases; bases outside gene matches: 10. The CDR3 has 14 residues. The CDR3 sequence is CASRPGQGILGYTF. For the CDR3, the DNA is TGTGCCAGCAGACCGGGACAGGGTATTTTGGGCTACACCTTC.

The chain couples TRBV5-6 to TRBJ2-7, with 8 bases fitting TRBD1. The CDR3 runs 15 residues. With 4 bases clipped from V and 9 bases from J, the junction kept 15 bases outside the gene matches. Per the germline V gene, CDR1 is SGHDT and CDR2 is YYEEEE. The CDR3 loop is CASSRTGSYGGGQYV. DNA of the CDR3: TGTGCCAGCAGCCGGACAGGGTCCTACGGTGGGGGGCAGTACGTC.

The chain uses TRBV9 and TRBJ1-1; the D gene is possibly TRBD1 (6 bases). Trimming removed 4 bases from V and 4 bases from J, with 14 bases in between. Germline CDR1 SGDLS, CDR2 YYNGEE. The CDR3 sequence is 14 residues long. Written as DNA, the CDR3 is TGTGCCAGCAGCCCCGAGGGGGGAATCACTGAAGCTTTCTTT. This sequence encodes CASSPEGGITEAFF.

The DNA of the CDR3 is TGTGCCACCAGACGACGTACTGCAACTAATGAAAAACTGTTTTTT. Translated, it gives CATRRRTATNEKLFF. V and J are TRBV6-5 and TRBJ1-4; D is uncertain. V was trimmed by 10 bases and J by 0 bases, leaving 15 bases between them. The CDR3 length is 15 residues. Germline V gene data show CDR1 as MNHEY and CDR2 as SVGAGI.

The rearrangement uses TRBV28 and TRBJ1-2; no definite D call. CDR1 is MDHEN, CDR2 SYDVKM, per germline. Trimming pared 7 bases from V and 0 bases from J, leaving 15 bases between. The CDR3 totals 15 residues. CDR3 amino acids: CASTPSGPSNYGYTF. The CDR3, as DNA: TGTGCCAGCACCCCCAGTGGTCCTTCTAACTATGGCTACACCTTC.

This clone appeared once. CDR3 nucleotide sequence: TGTGCCAGCAGCTTCGTGCGCGGACACGTCACCGGGGAGCTGTTTTTT. Residues: CASSFVRGHVTGELFF. The genes are TRBV11-2 and TRBJ2-2; a possible D gene is TRBD1 (5 bases). The germline V gene encodes CDR1 SGHAT and CDR2 FQNNGV. The CDR3 sequence is 16 residues long. Deletions cut 3 bases from V and 4 bases from J, with 15 bases between.

This rearrangement joins TRBV11-2 to TRBJ1-2, with D possibly being TRBD1 (5 bases). Germline V gene lookup returns CDR1 SGHAT and CDR2 FQNNGV. This CDR3 is built from 14 residues. The V end was cut by 2 bases, the J end by 7 bases, with 14 bases between. CDR3 sequence (DNA): TGTGCCAGCAGCTTAAGGCAGGGATTGGGTGGCTACACCTTC. Translated, it gives CASSLRQGLGGYTF.

This sequence joins TRBV2 and TRBJ2-7; TRBD2 agrees at 8 bases. V lost 11 bases, J lost 5 bases, and 23 bases stayed unmatched. This CDR3 spans 17 amino acids. Germline V gene sequence: CDR1 SNHLY, CDR2 FYNNEI. CDR3 residues: CAFLDQNRQRGYNEQYV. The CDR3 DNA follows: TGTGCCTTCCTTGACCAAAACCGACAGCGGGGGTACAACGAGCAGTACGTC.

This clone was seen once. The CDR3 DNA follows: TGTGCCAGCACTTCGATGGTTCATTCACCCCTCCACTTT. As protein: CASTSMVHSPLHF. V and J are TRBV27 and TRBJ1-6; D uncertain. There are 13 residues in the CDR3. The germline CDR1 and CDR2 sequences are MNHEY and SMNVEV (reference sequence). V dropped 7 bases and J dropped 8 bases, with 12 bases sitting between them.